The next 11 T cell receptor beta chains were all read from a single sample in a study of blood T cell repertoires in COVID-19 (dated by TCRdb to 2019 to 2021). Receptors were amplified or captured by the immunoSEQ multiplex PCR assay. Sourced from immuneACCESS, this table was stored by TCRdb with only in-frame sequences that have V and J called. A share of the clones is absent; for the studies checked, an unresolved V gene accounts for under half, and the remainder has no known explanation. The sample contains about 170,000 clones, about 83% of them found a single time. The ten largest clonotypes hold roughly 8% of the sample. The sequencing input was peripheral blood. These receptors originate from a man aged 40-49 years who had recovered from COVID-19.

The chain combines TRBV27 with TRBJ1-2; 10 bases align to TRBD1. This CDR3 has 13 amino acids. CDR1 and CDR2 (germline): MNHEY, SMNVEV (reference sequence). Losses at the gene ends were 4 bases for V and 8 bases for J; bases not matched to a gene: 4. DNA of the CDR3: TGTGCCAGCAGTTCCGGGACAGGGGAGGGCTACACCTTC. Protein sequence: CASSSGTGEGYTF.

This chain joins TRBV9 and TRBJ1-2; the D gene is possibly TRBD1 (6 bases). The CDR3 sequence is 17 residues long. V was shortened by 2 bases and J by 6 bases, with 23 bases between the two germline ends. Germline V gene sequence: CDR1 SGDLS, CDR2 YYNGEE. The CDR3 sequence: CASSVGQGIGLLDGYTF. CDR3 nucleotides: TGTGCCAGCAGCGTCGGCCAGGGGATAGGGCTGCTCGATGGCTACACCTTC.

This clone was recorded once. The rearrangement links TRBV30 to TRBJ2-5; the D gene is possibly TRBD2 (5 bases). V was shortened by 3 bases and J by 14 bases, with 19 bases between the two germline ends. Per the germline V gene, CDR1 is GTSNPN and CDR2 is SVGIG (reference sequence). The length of the CDR3 is 12 residues. This CDR3 is CAWRGSGFEPYF. DNA for the CDR3: TGTGCCTGGAGGGGATCGGGGTTTGAACCCTACTTC.

The J gene is TRBJ1-5, the V gene TRBV28, with no clear D. V was trimmed by 2 bases and J by 7 bases, leaving 6 bases between them. The germline V gene has CDR1 MDHEN and CDR2 SYDVKM. The CDR3 contains 12 residues. In nucleotides, the CDR3 is TGTGCCAGCAGTTTAATGGAGCAGCCCCAGCATTTT. It translates to CASSLMEQPQHF.

The chain is built from TRBV28 and TRBJ2-2; 8 nucleotides match TRBD1. The germline CDR1 and CDR2 sequences are MDHEN and SYDVKM. V lost 5 bases, J lost 1 base, and 3 bases stayed unmatched. The CDR3 is made up of 15 amino acids. The CDR3 sequence is CASSPDRGNTGELFF. The CDR3 DNA reads as TGTGCCAGCAGTCCCGACAGGGGGAACACCGGGGAGCTGTTTTTT.

V and J are TRBV4-1 and TRBJ2-1; the match to TRBD2 covers 10 bases. V shed 1 base and J 3 bases; nucleotides not matched to a gene: 0. CDR1 is MGHRA, CDR2 YSYEKL, per germline. The CDR3 sequence is 15 residues long. The CDR3, as DNA: TGCGCCAGCAGCCAAGCTAGCGGGGGCTACAATGAGCAGTTCTTC. This sequence encodes CASSQASGGYNEQFF.

The rearrangement links TRBV18 to TRBJ1-6, with 7 bases fitting TRBD1. Per germline, CDR1 KGHSH and CDR2 LQKENI. The CDR3 runs 16 residues. V was clipped by 5 bases and J by 5 bases; unmatched bases: 9. The CDR3 nucleotides are TGTGCCAGCTCAGCACTAACCGGGACAGATAATTCACCCCTCCACTTT. Amino acids: CASSALTGTDNSPLHF.

This chain uses TRBV5-1 with TRBJ2-7, with 10 bases that match TRBD2. The length of the CDR3 is 14 residues. Unmatched junction bases numbered 9, after V lost 6 bases and J lost 6 bases. Germline loops: CDR1 SGHRS, CDR2 YFSETQ. CDR3 amino acids: CASNEREGRGEQYF. The CDR3 nucleotides are TGCGCCAGCAACGAGCGGGAGGGAAGGGGCGAGCAGTACTTC. Drawing the rest from reference TRBV5-1 and TRBJ2-7, the complete variable domain is KAGVTQTPRYLIKTRGQQVTLSCSPISGHRSVSWYQQTPGQGLQFLFEYFSETQRNKGNFPGRFSGRQFSNSRSEMNVSTLELGDSALYLCASNEREGRGEQYFGPGTRLTVT.

The chain couples TRBV18 to TRBJ2-5; a possible D gene is TRBD1 (5 bases). The CDR3 contains 15 residues. Trimming removed 3 bases from V and 4 bases from J, with 15 bases in between. Germline V gene sequence: CDR1 KGHSH, CDR2 LQKENI. CDR3 bases: TGTGCCAGCTCACCGGCCCCCGCCCAGGGAGAGACCCAGTACTTC. Protein product: CASSPAPAQGETQYF. The full variable domain, in which reference TRBV18 and TRBJ2-5 provide the parts outside the CDR3, is NAGVMQNPRHLVRRRGQEARLRCSPMKGHSHVYWYRQLPEEGLKFMVYLQKENIIDESGMPKERFSAEFPKEGPSILRIQQVVRGDSAAYFCASSPAPAQGETQYFGPGTRLLVL.

This chain links TRBV5-1 with TRBJ2-3; 11 nucleotides align to TRBD2. CDR1 and CDR2 from the germline V gene are SGHRS and YFSETQ. This CDR3 has 16 residues. V lost 4 bases, J lost 0 bases, and 4 bases stayed unmatched. CDR3: CASSMGLAVSTDTQYF. CDR3 nucleotide sequence: TGCGCCAGCAGCATGGGACTAGCGGTTAGCACAGATACGCAGTATTTT.

The rearrangement joins TRBV6-5 to TRBJ2-1; TRBD2 matches at 12 bases. This CDR3 spans 14 amino acids. Losses at the gene ends were 7 bases for V and 7 bases for J; bases not matched to a gene: 5. Germline V gene data show CDR1 as MNHEY and CDR2 as SVGAGI. CDR3: CASMLAGGLNEQFF. CDR3 coding DNA: TGTGCCAGCATGCTAGCGGGGGGGCTTAATGAGCAGTTCTTC.